This paragraph reports one TCR beta chain. The data belong to a study of blood T cell repertoires in COVID-19. About the study: Samples representing acute and convalescent COVID-19 were sourced from the United States, Italy and Spain. T cells, B-cell-depleted T cells, or PBMCs provided the cDNA or gDNA that served as material.

Germline V lookup: CDR1 MDHEN, CDR2 SYDVKM. This CDR3 comprises 13 residues. Trimming left V 5 bases short and J 10 bases short, with 17 bases between. Original data processing: Estimation of nucleated cell counts was performed using reference gene primer amplification. Clones were sequenced by immunoSEQ multiplex PCR, and TCRdb holds only the in-frame ones, with some missing. Clone size and V and J calls were adopted from that table, with D and trimming inferred from the DNA. The sample has more than 200,000 clones, roughly 84% seen once. The clonotype comes from a man aged 45 to 65 with active or convalescent COVID-19. The sequenced sample consisted of peripheral blood. The chain couples TRBV28 to TRBJ1-1, with D maybe TRBD1 (5 bases). The DNA for the CDR3 is TGTGCCAGCAGTACGCCCGGGCCCCAGGGAGCTTTCTTT. This sequence encodes CASSTPGPQGAFF.